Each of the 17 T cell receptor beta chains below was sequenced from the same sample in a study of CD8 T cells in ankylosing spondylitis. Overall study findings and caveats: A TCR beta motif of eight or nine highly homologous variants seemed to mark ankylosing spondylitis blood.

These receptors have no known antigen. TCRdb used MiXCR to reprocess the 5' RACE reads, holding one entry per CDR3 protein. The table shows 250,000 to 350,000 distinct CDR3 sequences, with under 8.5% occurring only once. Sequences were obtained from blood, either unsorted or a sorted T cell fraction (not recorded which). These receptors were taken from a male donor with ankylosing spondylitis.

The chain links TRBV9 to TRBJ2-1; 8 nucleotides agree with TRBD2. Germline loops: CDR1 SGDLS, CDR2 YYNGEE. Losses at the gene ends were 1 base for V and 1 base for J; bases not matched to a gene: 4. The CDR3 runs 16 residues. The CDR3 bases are TGTGCCAGCAGCGTAAGCGGGAGTGGATCCTACAATGAGCAGTTCTTC. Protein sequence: CASSVSGSGSYNEQFF.

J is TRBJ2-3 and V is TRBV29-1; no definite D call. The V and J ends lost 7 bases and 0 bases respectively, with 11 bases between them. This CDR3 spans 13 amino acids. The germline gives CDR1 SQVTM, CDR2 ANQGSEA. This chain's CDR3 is CSADRLSTDTQYF. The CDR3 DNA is TGCAGCGCCGACCGGCTGAGCACAGATACGCAGTATTTT.

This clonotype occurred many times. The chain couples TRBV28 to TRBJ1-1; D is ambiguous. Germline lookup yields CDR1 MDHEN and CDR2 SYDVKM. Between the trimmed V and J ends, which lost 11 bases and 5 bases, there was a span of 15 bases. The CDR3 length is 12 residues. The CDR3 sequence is CASVVGRTEAFF. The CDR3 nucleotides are TGTGCCTCGGTGGTCGGAAGGACTGAAGCTTTCTTT.

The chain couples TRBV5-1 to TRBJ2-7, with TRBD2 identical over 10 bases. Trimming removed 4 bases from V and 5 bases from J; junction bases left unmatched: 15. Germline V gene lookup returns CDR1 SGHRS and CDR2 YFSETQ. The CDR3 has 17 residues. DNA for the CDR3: TGCGCCAGCAGCCCCGATTTGTCTAGCGGGAGCCCCCACGAGCAGTACTTC. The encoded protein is CASSPDLSSGSPHEQYF.

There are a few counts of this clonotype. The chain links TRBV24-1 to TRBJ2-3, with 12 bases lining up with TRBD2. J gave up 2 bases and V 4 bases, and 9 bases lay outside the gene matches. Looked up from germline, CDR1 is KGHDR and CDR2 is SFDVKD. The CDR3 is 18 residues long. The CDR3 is CATSDSLLAGGPTDTQYF. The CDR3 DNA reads TGTGCCACCAGTGACTCCCTCCTAGCGGGAGGGCCCACAGATACGCAGTATTTT.

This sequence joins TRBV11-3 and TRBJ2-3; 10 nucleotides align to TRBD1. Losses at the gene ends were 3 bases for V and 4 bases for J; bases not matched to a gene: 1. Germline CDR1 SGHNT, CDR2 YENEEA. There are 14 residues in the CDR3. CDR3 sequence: CASSFGTGADTQYF. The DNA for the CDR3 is TGTGCCAGCAGCTTCGGGACAGGGGCAGATACGCAGTATTTT.

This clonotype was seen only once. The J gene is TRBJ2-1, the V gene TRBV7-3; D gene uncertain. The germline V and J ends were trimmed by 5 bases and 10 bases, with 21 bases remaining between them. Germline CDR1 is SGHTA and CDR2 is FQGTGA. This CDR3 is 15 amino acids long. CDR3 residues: CASSLLLTVGQEQFF. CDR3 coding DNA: TGTGCCAGCAGCCTCCTATTAACCGTCGGCCAAGAGCAGTTCTTC.

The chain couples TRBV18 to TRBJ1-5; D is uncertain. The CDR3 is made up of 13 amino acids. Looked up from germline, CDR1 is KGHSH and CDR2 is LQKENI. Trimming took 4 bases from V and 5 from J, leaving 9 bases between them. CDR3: CASSRLRDQPQHF. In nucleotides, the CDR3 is TGTGCCAGCTCACGGCTCAGAGATCAGCCCCAGCATTTT. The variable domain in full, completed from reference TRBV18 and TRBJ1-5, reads NAGVMQNPRHLVRRRGQEARLRCSPMKGHSHVYWYRQLPEEGLKFMVYLQKENIIDESGMPKERFSAEFPKEGPSILRIQQVVRGDSAAYFCASSRLRDQPQHFGDGTRLSIL.

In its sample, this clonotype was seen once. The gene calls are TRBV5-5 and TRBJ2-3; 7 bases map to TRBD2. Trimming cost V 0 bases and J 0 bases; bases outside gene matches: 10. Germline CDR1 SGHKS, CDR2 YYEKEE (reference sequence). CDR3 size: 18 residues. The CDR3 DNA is TGTGCCAGCAGCTTGGGGGACTACCTCTCCCCTAGCACAGATACGCAGTATTTT. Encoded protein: CASSLGDYLSPSTDTQYF.

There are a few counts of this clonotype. The DNA of the CDR3 is TGTGCCAGCAGTTTCGGACCACCTGGGGGCCAAGAGACCCAGTACTTC. Its protein product is CASSFGPPGGQETQYF. The chain carries TRBV6-5 and TRBJ2-5; D could derive from TRBD1 or TRBD2 (5 bases each). Trimming cost V 4 bases and J 1 base, with 16 bases left between them. The CDR3 extends over 16 amino acids. Germline-derived CDR1 and CDR2 are MNHEY and SVGAGI.

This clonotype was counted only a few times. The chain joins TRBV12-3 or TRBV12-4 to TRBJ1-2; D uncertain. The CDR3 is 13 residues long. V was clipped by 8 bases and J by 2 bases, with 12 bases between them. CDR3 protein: CASRTTTNYGYTF. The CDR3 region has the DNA TGTGCCAGCCGTACCACTACCAACTATGGCTACACCTTC.

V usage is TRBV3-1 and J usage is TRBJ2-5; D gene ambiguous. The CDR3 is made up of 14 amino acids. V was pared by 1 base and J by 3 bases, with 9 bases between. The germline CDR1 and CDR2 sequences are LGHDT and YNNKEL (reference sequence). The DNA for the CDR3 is TGTGCCAGCAGCCAAGTTATTCGTAAAGAGACCCAGTACTTC. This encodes CASSQVIRKETQYF.

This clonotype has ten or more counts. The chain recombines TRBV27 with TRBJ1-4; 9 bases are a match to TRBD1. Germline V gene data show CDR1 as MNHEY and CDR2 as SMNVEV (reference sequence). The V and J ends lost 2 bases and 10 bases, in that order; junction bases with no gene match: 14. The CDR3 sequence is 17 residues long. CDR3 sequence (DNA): TGTGCCAGCAGTTTACGACCGGGACAGGGAAAATCGGGAAAACTGTTTTTT. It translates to CASSLRPGQGKSGKLFF.

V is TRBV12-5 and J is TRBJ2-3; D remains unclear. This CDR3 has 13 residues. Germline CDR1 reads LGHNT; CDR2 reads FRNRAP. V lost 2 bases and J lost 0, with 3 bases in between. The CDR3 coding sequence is TGTGCTAGTGGTTTGTGGAGCACAGATACGCAGTATTTT. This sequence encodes CASGLWSTDTQYF. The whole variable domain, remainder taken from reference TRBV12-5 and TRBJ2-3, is DARVTQTPRHKVTEMGQEVTMRCQPILGHNTVFWYRQTMMQGLELLAYFRNRAPLDDSGMPKDRFSAEMPDATLATLKIQPSEPRDSAVYFCASGLWSTDTQYFGPGTRLTVL.

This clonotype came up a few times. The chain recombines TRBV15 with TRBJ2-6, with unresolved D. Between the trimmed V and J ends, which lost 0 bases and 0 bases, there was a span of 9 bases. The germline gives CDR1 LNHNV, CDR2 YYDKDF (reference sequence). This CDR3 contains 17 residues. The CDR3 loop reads CATSRDIWRSGANVLTF. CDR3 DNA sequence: TGTGCCACCAGCAGAGATATTTGGCGCTCTGGGGCCAACGTCCTGACTTTC.

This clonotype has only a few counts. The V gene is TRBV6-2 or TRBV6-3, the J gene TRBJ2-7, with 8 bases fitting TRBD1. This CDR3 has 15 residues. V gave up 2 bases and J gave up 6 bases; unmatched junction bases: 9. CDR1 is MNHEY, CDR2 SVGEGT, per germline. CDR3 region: CASSYGGQGFSEQYF. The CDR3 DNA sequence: TGTGCCAGCAGTTACGGTGGACAGGGATTCTCCGAGCAGTACTTC.

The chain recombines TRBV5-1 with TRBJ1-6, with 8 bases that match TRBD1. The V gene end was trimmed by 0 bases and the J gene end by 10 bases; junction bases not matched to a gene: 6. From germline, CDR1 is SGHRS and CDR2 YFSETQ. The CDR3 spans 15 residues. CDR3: CASSLGQGARSPLHF. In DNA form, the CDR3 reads TGCGCCAGCAGCTTGGGTCAGGGGGCAAGATCACCCCTCCACTTT.